A single sample gave rise to the 16 T cell receptor beta chains below, sequenced in a study of blood T cell repertoires in COVID-19. Produced via immunoSEQ multiplex PCR; TCRdb's table is partial and in-frame only. Among 50,000 or so clones listed, around four fifths were seen once. Input material: peripheral blood. The source is a man between 50 and 59 years old with acute or convalescent COVID-19.

This sequence joins TRBV6-5 and TRBJ1-5; D unresolved. Trimming removed 3 bases at V and 0 bases at J, with 6 bases between. The length of the CDR3 is 14 residues. CDR1 and CDR2 from the germline V gene are MNHEY and SVGAGI. The CDR3 loop is CASSYGDSNQPQHF. The CDR3, as DNA: TGTGCCAGCAGTTATGGAGATAGCAATCAGCCCCAGCATTTT.

The V gene is TRBV5-1, the J gene TRBJ2-1; 10 nucleotides align to TRBD1. V was clipped by 3 bases and J by 9 bases; unmatched bases: 6. The CDR3 runs 14 residues. Per the germline V gene, CDR1 is SGHRS and CDR2 is YFSETQ. CDR3 nucleotide sequence: TGCGCCAGCAGCTACGAGGGACAGGGGAGTGAGCAGTTCTTC. Its translation is CASSYEGQGSEQFF.

The V gene is TRBV3-1 (or the pseudogene TRBV3-2), the J gene TRBJ2-3; 8 positions match TRBD2. CDR3 length equals 16 residues. V lost 4 bases to trimming and J lost 6 bases; unmatched junction nucleotides: 12. Germline CDR1 and CDR2: LGHDT and YNNKEL (reference sequence). This CDR3 is CASSPGLATKGDTQYF. The CDR3 nucleotides read TGTGCCAGCAGCCCAGGACTAGCAACTAAGGGGGATACGCAGTATTTT.

The chain couples TRBV18 to TRBJ2-1; 7 bases align to TRBD2. Trimming cost V 3 bases and J 5 bases; bases outside gene matches: 7. Germline V gene sequence: CDR1 KGHSH, CDR2 LQKENI. The CDR3 loop spans 15 amino acids. CDR3 coding DNA: TGTGCCAGCTCACCTGGGGCTAGCGGACACAATGAGCAGTTCTTC. Translation: CASSPGASGHNEQFF.

The chain combines TRBV9 with TRBJ1-3; D remains ambiguous. CDR3 length: 12 residues. Trimming removed 7 bases from V and 4 bases from J, with 9 bases in between. Germline lookup yields CDR1 SGDLS and CDR2 YYNGEE. The CDR3 region has the DNA TGTGCCAGCTCTGGGCTGGGAAACACCATATATTTT. Residues: CASSGLGNTIYF.

This clone was counted only a few times. The chain carries TRBV7-2 and TRBJ2-1; 12 bases match TRBD2. The CDR3 has 18 amino acids. Germline assignment: CDR1 SGHTA and CDR2 FQGNSA. Unmatched junction bases numbered 12, after V lost 5 bases and J lost 4 bases. The DNA of the CDR3 is TGTGCCAGCAGCCCTTCCGGACTAGCGGGAAATATGTACAATGAGCAGTTCTTC. Amino acid sequence: CASSPSGLAGNMYNEQFF.

This clone showed up just a few times. The J gene is TRBJ2-1, the V gene TRBV2, with TRBD1 identical over 7 bases. V trimming: 9 bases; J trimming: 2 bases; junction bases outside the gene matches: 4. There are 13 residues in the CDR3. Germline values: CDR1 SNHLY, CDR2 FYNNEI. The CDR3 reads CARTGTAYNEQFF. Here the CDR3 DNA reads TGTGCCAGGACAGGGACGGCCTACAATGAGCAGTTCTTC. Looking up the rest from reference TRBV2 and TRBJ2-1 gives the full variable domain: EPEVTQTPSHQVTQMGQEVILRCVPISNHLYFYWYRQILGQKVEFLVSFYNNEISEKSEIFDDQFSVERPDGSNFTLKIRSTKLEDSAMYFCARTGTAYNEQFFGPGTRLTVL.

The chain links TRBV27 to TRBJ2-3; 10 bases fit TRBD2. Trimming took 0 bases from V and 2 from J; bases not matched to a gene: 2. This CDR3 has 16 amino acids. Germline V gene sequence: CDR1 MNHEY, CDR2 SMNVEV (reference sequence). The chain's CDR3 is CASSLSAGGPTDTQYF. The CDR3, as DNA: TGTGCCAGCAGTTTATCAGCGGGGGGGCCCACAGATACGCAGTATTTT.

The chain employs TRBV7-9 and TRBJ2-7; the D gene is possibly TRBD2 (5 bases). The CDR3 is 12 amino acids. Germline V gene sequence: CDR1 SEHNR, CDR2 FQNEAQ (reference sequence). V lost 6 bases to trimming and J lost 3 bases, with 9 bases between them. DNA of the CDR3: TGTGCCAGCAGTACTAGGAGCTACGAGCAGTACTTC. Its protein is CASSTRSYEQYF.

V and J are TRBV28 and TRBJ2-6; maybe TRBD1 (6 bases). Germline-derived CDR1 and CDR2 are MDHEN and SYDVKM. The ends were cut back, 6 bases at V and 0 bases at J, with 9 bases in the middle. The CDR3 loop spans 15 amino acids. CDR3 region: CASREQGSGANVLTF. The CDR3 DNA is TGTGCCAGCAGAGAACAGGGCTCTGGGGCCAACGTCCTGACTTTC.

The chain recombines TRBV6-1 with TRBJ1-5, with D uncertain. There are 13 residues in the CDR3. Trimming removed 3 bases at V and 4 bases at J, with 7 bases between. The germline V gene has CDR1 MNHNS and CDR2 SASEGT. The CDR3 loop reads CASSEYGNQPQHF. The CDR3 region has the DNA TGTGCCAGCAGTGAGTACGGGAATCAGCCCCAGCATTTT.

The gene calls are TRBV3-1 (or the pseudogene TRBV3-2) and TRBJ2-5, with D perhaps matching TRBD2 (7 bases). V lost 4 bases and J lost 1, with 16 bases in between. The CDR3 has 16 amino acids. Germline CDR1 and CDR2: LGHDT and YNNKEL (reference sequence). For the CDR3, the DNA is TGTGCCAGCAGCCCCCTGGGGGGGGCCGTCCAAGAGACCCAGTACTTC. Its translation is CASSPLGGAVQETQYF.

DNA for the CDR3: TGTGCCAGCGCCGGGGGGCTCTCTGGGGCCAACGTCCTGACTTTC. This encodes CASAGGLSGANVLTF. The V call is TRBV2, the J call TRBJ2-6, with a weak D call TRBD2 (7 bases). Germline V gene sequence: CDR1 SNHLY, CDR2 FYNNEI. The CDR3 extends over 15 amino acids. V lost 8 bases to trimming and J lost 0 bases, with 11 bases between them.

The rearrangement links TRBV27 to TRBJ1-5, with D possibly being TRBD1 (6 bases). The germline V gene encodes CDR1 MNHEY and CDR2 SMNVEV (reference sequence). Trimming removed 5 bases at V and 7 bases at J, with 9 bases between. This CDR3 has 12 residues. CDR3 bases: TGTGCCAGCAGTCCCGGACAGCAGCCCCAGCATTTT. Its protein is CASSPGQQPQHF.

The V and J genes are TRBV27 and TRBJ1-5, with 9 bases matching TRBD1. V trimming: 3 bases; J trimming: 5 bases; junction bases outside the gene matches: 2. Germline CDR1 MNHEY, CDR2 SMNVEV (reference sequence). There are 14 residues in the CDR3. DNA of the CDR3: TGTGCCAGCAGTTTGGGGACAGGGTATCAGCCCCAGCATTTT. Protein sequence: CASSLGTGYQPQHF.

The V call is TRBV19, the J call TRBJ1-4; D is perhaps TRBD1 (5 bases). The CDR3 is made up of 17 amino acids. Germline V gene sequence: CDR1 LNHDA, CDR2 SQIVND (reference sequence). The V end lost 0 bases, the J end lost 2 bases, and 13 bases lay between the germline ends. CDR3 amino acids: CASSIDGGSGTNEKLFF. For the CDR3, the DNA is TGTGCCAGTAGTATAGATGGGGGAAGCGGGACTAATGAAAAACTGTTTTTT. Looking up the rest from reference TRBV19 and TRBJ1-4 gives the full variable domain: DGGITQSPKYLFRKEGQNVTLSCEQNLNHDAMYWYRQDPGQGLRLIYYSQIVNDFQKGDIAEGYSVSREKKESFPLTVTSAQKNPTAFYLCASSIDGGSGTNEKLFFGSGTQLSVL.